This T cell receptor beta chain was captured in a study of siplizumab effects on memory and regulatory T cells. General study findings and limits: Controls showed an average of approximately 25% Treg-derived mappable alloreactive CD4+ clones, while siplizumab showed under 80%. Naive-or-memory phenotypes were unassignable for roughly 75-95% of proliferating CD4+ or CD8+ clones. Confirmatory evidence of suppressive function in proliferating siplizumab-culture Tregs was not obtained.

Only in-frame clones appear in the TCRdb table, and some are missing; sequencing was by immunoSEQ multiplex PCR. The table has about 110,000 clones, just under 95% seen once. This clone was recorded only once. Its specificity is unknown. Germline V gene lookup returns CDR1 MNHEY and CDR2 SVGAGI. The CDR3 consists of 16 residues. V dropped 0 bases and J dropped 1 base, with 12 bases sitting between them. Specimen: CD4+ T cells sorted from blood. This sequence joins TRBV6-5 and TRBJ1-2, with D hard to call. The origin of this receptor is a human donor in good health. The CDR3 loop is CASSYSGLSFNYGYTF. CDR3 DNA: TGTGCCAGCAGTTACTCAGGGCTCTCCTTTAACTATGGCTACACCTTC.